Sequencing of this T cell receptor beta chain was carried out in a study of T cells in tuberculosis. Study summary: In South Africa, adults with active tuberculosis were compared with IGRA-negative and latently infected IGRA-positive adolescents.

With regard to this clone: Its target is unknown.

Generated by immunoSEQ multiplex PCR, the TCRdb table keeps only in-frame clones and is missing some. The sample holds about 23,000 clones, roughly 95% seen once. Overall study results and limits: Smaller distances to GMM-specific TCRs suggested their expansion in active tuberculosis. A GMM-specific repertoire classifier reached 75% to 90% accuracy, AUROC 0.90.

The material sequenced was PBMCs. The receptor comes from a donor aged 5 to 30 with latent tuberculosis or without tuberculosis infection.

CDR3 region: CAARFWTGEGYTF. For the CDR3, the DNA is TGTGCCGCCCGTTTTTGGACAGGGGAGGGCTACACCTTC. V is TRBV2 and J is TRBJ1-2; TRBD1 matches at 9 bases. This CDR3 comprises 13 residues. Germline-derived CDR1 and CDR2 are SNHLY and FYNNEI. V was clipped by 11 bases and J by 8 bases; unmatched bases: 12.